This T cell receptor (beta chain) emerged from a study of a mutant IDH1 vaccine in newly diagnosed glioma. Background on the study: Vaccination was launched 4-6 weeks after radiotherapy alone, or with temozolomide cycles. Treated patients were around 62% male, about 38% female, mean age 40.4 years.

Whole-study results and caveats: Patients mounted vaccine-induced immune responses in 90% to 95% of cases.

Clones were read by immunoSEQ multiplex PCR, and TCRdb kept only the in-frame ones, dropping some. The sample has tens of thousands of clones, 65% to 85% seen once; the top ten hold approximately 4.6%. This CDR3 has 19 residues. V lost 0 bases, J lost 0 bases, and 20 bases lay in between. Per germline, CDR1 GTSNPN and CDR2 SVGIG (reference sequence). Stated time point: week 47, end of study. Mutant IDH1 20-mer peptide, at 300 ug, made up each vaccine dose, with topical imiquimod. Donors had new WHO grade 3 or 4 IDH1-mutant, ATRX-lost astrocytomas. As regards this clone: Its antigen is not identified.

The sequencing here drew on PBMCs, taken from a glioma patient whose treatment included an IDH1 peptide vaccine. This rearrangement joins TRBV30 to TRBJ1-4; a weak D match, TRBD1 (5 bases). This clonotype originated in a woman aged 25 to 39 with glioma. Some clones in this sample may be carry-over from other donors' samples. The CDR3 loop is CAWSVDPTGLFATNEKLFF. The CDR3 nucleotides read TGTGCCTGGAGTGTGGACCCCACGGGACTCTTCGCAACTAATGAAAAACTGTTTTTT. Based on the CDR3 plus reference TRBV30 and TRBJ1-4, the full variable domain is SQTIHQWPATLVQPVGSPLSLECTVEGTSNPNLYWYRQAAGRGLQLLFYSVGIGQISSEVPQNLSASRPQDRQFILSSKKLLLSDSGFYLCAWSVDPTGLFATNEKLFFGSGTQLSVL.